This T cell receptor (beta chain) derives from a study of identical twins. Notes on the study in general: The authors noted that invariant MAIT and iNKT cells could partly confound zero-insertion analyses. Insertions were reduced in abundant cord blood beta clonotypes but not in memory repertoires. Cross-sectional statistical analysis, not tracking of the same donors, underpinned the conclusions.

V lost 6 bases and J lost 7; bases outside the gene matches: 9. Germline V gene sequence: CDR1 MDHEN, CDR2 SYDVKM. The CDR3 extends over 15 amino acids. Remarks on this clonotype: The antigen is not known.

In TCRdb, the 5' RACE reads were re-called with MiXCR into one record per CDR3 protein. This sample has about 890,000 distinct CDR3 sequences, with 9% to 15% found just once. These data were likewise used in another study, on yellow fever vaccine responses in identical twins. That study reports: Reportedly, the response of twins' T cells to the vaccine seemed partly convergent, partly personalized.

Sequencing was carried out using PBMCs. The origin of this receptor is a woman between 18 and 30 years old in good health. This sequence joins TRBV28 and TRBJ2-2; 9 bases line up with TRBD1. The CDR3 sequence is CASSSPGTGSGELFF. CDR3 in DNA: TGTGCCAGCAGCAGTCCCGGGACAGGGAGCGGGGAGCTGTTTTTT.